This TCR beta chain was sequenced in a study of cytomegalovirus exposure and HLA in healthy donors. Findings and limits, study-wide: The study assumed roughly uniform donor sequencing depth for presence/absence analyses.

Vbeta (60) and Jbeta (13) primers were used in the PCR. The assay was immunoSEQ multiplex PCR, and TCRdb's table has in-frame clones only and misses some. The sample has fewer than 200,000 clones; roughly nine tenths are singletons. The CDR3 spans 15 residues. Germline V CDR1 and CDR2: SGHAT, FQNNGV. V gave up 5 bases and J gave up 8 bases; unmatched junction bases: 12. As regards this clone: Its antigen is unidentified.

The origin of this receptor is a boy aged 2-15 years in good health and CMV-seronegative. The sequenced sample was PBMCs. This chain links TRBV11-2 with TRBJ1-2, with TRBD1 matching over 9 bases. The CDR3 loop is CASSRDLTGGWGYTF. CDR3 bases: TGTGCCAGCAGCCGCGACTTGACAGGGGGTTGGGGCTACACCTTC.